This T cell receptor (beta chain) derives from a study of T cells in localized non-small cell lung cancer (TCRdb year 2020). Describing the broader study: The study analyzed T cell repertoires of hundreds of early-stage NSCLC patients, comparing tumors and uninvolved tumor-adjacent lungs. The cohort consisted of approximately 240 treatment-naive NSCLC patients whose localized lung tumors had been resected. A mean age of around 66 years was recorded for the NSCLC patients, of whom more than 120 were male and 90 to 110 were female.

As regards this clone: The specificity of this receptor is unknown. Nothing much larger sits one base from this clone, and base qualities are not available.

At diagnosis, peripheral blood, uninvolved tumor-adjacent lung and tumor were collected and were preserved as a mix of fresh-frozen and FFPE material. For TCR repertoire profiling, blood samples were analyzed as peripheral blood mononuclear cells. The research as a whole found: Multi-region tumor sequencing was not performed, so intratumor heterogeneity could not be excluded. Of the top 100 tumor clones, a median of roughly 53 were detected in paired uninvolved adjacent lung; about 28 were also among that lung's top 100. Since the design was exploratory, TCR variables were selected using unadjusted p-values with no false-discovery rate correction. Higher T cell density in blood was associated with longer overall survival, whereas higher clonality in adjacent lung was associated with shorter survival. The highest T cell clonality was observed in uninvolved tumor-adjacent lung, where clonality exceeded that of tumor, suggesting that antigenic responses were more focused in uninvolved tumor-adjacent lung.

TCR beta CDR3 regions were sequenced from DNA using the immunoSEQ Assay. On the study's bioinformatics: To compute T cell density, TCR beta template counts were normalized to usable DNA, which was estimated by amplifying housekeeping genes. Richness was estimated using the preseqR package, with extrapolation to 400,000 templates for PBMC samples and to 120,000 templates for tissue samples. Clonality was defined by subtracting Pielou's evenness from one. Differential abundance testing on productive amino-acid clonotypes, with a minimum total count of 5 and an alpha of 0.1, was used to identify tissue-enriched TCRs. The Jaccard Index and the Morisita Overlap Index were used to measure repertoire overlap between compartments. GLIPH grouped TCR beta CDR3s together with public tetramer-defined viral CDR3s, and a viral motif had to include at least three viral sequences and also show V-gene enrichment. TCRdb provides this immuneACCESS table in a form limited to in-frame rearrangements. Some clones are lacking; in checked studies, under half of them reflect an unresolved V gene, and why the rest are absent is not known. The DNA was the basis for D and trimming; V, J and clone size are from that table. The sample records about 11,000 clones, approximately 90% of which are singletons. The biggest ten clones account for about an eighth of the sample.

Reading from cysteine to phenylalanine, the CDR3 counts 11 amino acids. The sequence is cut down to CDR3 DNA, 33 bases in frame from base 1. V was cut back by 3 bases and J by 6 bases, leaving a gap of 4 bases between them. CDR1 and CDR2 (MNHEY, SVGAGI) derive from the germline V gene. This TCR came from a male donor at least 60 years old with stage III lung adenocarcinoma. The chain is encoded by TRBV6-5 joined to TRBJ2-3; the D gene lacks a confident call. The source material was peripheral blood, sampled before any cancer treatment. The nucleotides are TGTGCCAGCAGTTATGGGGATACGCAGTATTTT. This gives the protein CASSYGDTQYF.